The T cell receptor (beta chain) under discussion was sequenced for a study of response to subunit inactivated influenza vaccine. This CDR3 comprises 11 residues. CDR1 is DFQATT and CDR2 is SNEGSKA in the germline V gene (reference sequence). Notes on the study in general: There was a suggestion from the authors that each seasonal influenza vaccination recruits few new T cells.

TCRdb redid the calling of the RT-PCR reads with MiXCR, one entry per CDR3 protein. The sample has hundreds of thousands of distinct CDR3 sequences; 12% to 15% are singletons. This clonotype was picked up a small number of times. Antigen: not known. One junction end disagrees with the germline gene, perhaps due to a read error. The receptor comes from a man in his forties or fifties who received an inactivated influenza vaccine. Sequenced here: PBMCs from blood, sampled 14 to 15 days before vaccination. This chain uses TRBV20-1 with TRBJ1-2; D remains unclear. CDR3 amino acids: CRARTPGGYTF. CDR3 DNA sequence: TGCCGTGCTCGGACCCCTGGTGGCTACACCTTC.